The entry below describes one T cell receptor beta chain. Its ends do not fully match the called genes, so a read error is possible. Some clones are missing from TCRdb's copy, which holds only in-frame ones; the method was immunoSEQ multiplex PCR. Of tens of thousands of clones in the sample, about four fifths were seen once. This entry belongs to a study of blood T cell repertoires in COVID-19. The CDR3 consists of 12 residues. The chain combines TRBV12-3 or TRBV12-4 with TRBJ1-1; 10 bases are a match to TRBD1. This TCR came from a man in his sixties or seventies who had recovered from COVID-19. The specimen was peripheral blood. CDR3 region: CATLNRGQGTLF. The DNA for the CDR3 is TGTGCCACCCTTAACCGGGGACAGGGGACTCTCTTT.